These 19 T cell receptor beta chains came from one sample sequenced in a study of beta chain features in type 1 diabetes listed by TCRdb under 2018. Library preparation employed the immunoSEQ multiplex PCR assay. The High Capacity cDNA Reverse Transcription Kit was used to reverse transcribe all of the isolated RNA, meaning that expressed TCRB transcripts were what got sequenced. Imported from immuneACCESS, the table was reduced by TCRdb to in-frame sequences with V and J called. These copies leave out some clones; in studies compared against another copy, an unresolved V gene accounts for under half, and the cause of the remainder is not known. The sample contains 160,000 or so clones, more than 9.5% of them found a single time. Together, the top ten hold about 2.1% of the sample. Specimen: central memory CD4+ T cells from blood. The source of these receptors is a man younger than 35 in good health.

This clone was counted only a few times. The genes are TRBV2 and TRBJ1-4; D is perhaps TRBD1 (6 bases). The germline V gene encodes CDR1 SNHLY and CDR2 FYNNEI. The V end lost 4 bases, the J end lost 5 bases, and 11 bases lay between the germline ends. The CDR3 has 14 residues. The CDR3: CASSVYTGNEKLFF. The CDR3 DNA reads TGTGCCAGCAGTGTATACACAGGGAATGAAAAACTGTTTTTT.

The rearrangement joins TRBV5-6 to TRBJ1-5; TRBD1 agrees at 9 bases. Trimming removed 4 bases from V and 4 bases from J; junction bases left unmatched: 6. The CDR3 runs to 15 residues. Per the germline V gene, CDR1 is SGHDT and CDR2 is YYEEEE. This CDR3 reads CASSIWDRANQPQHF. DNA of the CDR3: TGTGCCAGCAGCATATGGGACAGGGCGAATCAGCCCCAGCATTTT.

The J gene is TRBJ2-3, the V gene TRBV6-6; 7 bases match TRBD1. CDR1 MNHNY and CDR2 SVGAGI come from the germline V gene (reference sequence). CDR3 length equals 12 residues. The ends lost 4 bases at V and 6 bases at J; junction bases unmatched: 1. CDR3 protein: CASSSRGDTQYF. In DNA form, the CDR3 reads TGTGCCAGCAGTTCCAGGGGGGATACGCAGTATTTT.

This clone was picked up a small number of times. The chain couples TRBV14 to TRBJ2-1, with TRBD1 matching 10 bases. J was trimmed by 7 bases and V by 1 base; bases with no gene match: 7. The germline V gene encodes CDR1 SGHDN and CDR2 FVKESK. The CDR3 spans 16 residues. CDR3 sequence: CASSQGRTGGRNEQFF. DNA for the CDR3: TGTGCCAGCAGCCAAGGAAGGACAGGGGGTAGAAATGAGCAGTTCTTC.

The chain combines TRBV30 with TRBJ1-5; D is perhaps TRBD1 (6 bases). V shed 2 bases and J shed 2 bases, with 13 bases lying between them. The CDR3 runs to 15 residues. Germline assignment: CDR1 GTSNPN and CDR2 SVGIG (reference sequence). This CDR3 is CAWSWGGAGNQPQHF. The CDR3 DNA reads TGTGCCTGGAGTTGGGGGGGCGCGGGCAATCAGCCCCAGCATTTT. Based on the CDR3 plus reference TRBV30 and TRBJ1-5, the full variable domain is SQTIHQWPATLVQPVGSPLSLECTVEGTSNPNLYWYRQAAGRGLQLLFYSVGIGQISSEVPQNLSASRPQDRQFILSSKKLLLSDSGFYLCAWSWGGAGNQPQHFGDGTRLSIL.

The V gene is TRBV7-2, the J gene TRBJ2-1; TRBD2 matches 12 bases. The ends lost 5 bases at V and 6 bases at J; junction bases unmatched: 8. Looked up from germline, CDR1 is SGHTA and CDR2 is FQGNSA. The CDR3 totals 16 residues. CDR3 residues: CASSRASGRGPNEQFF. The DNA of the CDR3 is TGTGCCAGCAGCCGCGCTAGCGGGAGGGGCCCCAATGAGCAGTTCTTC.

The chain carries TRBV4-3 and TRBJ1-2; 8 bases map to TRBD1. Germline assignment: CDR1 LGHNA and CDR2 YSLEER. The CDR3 extends over 19 amino acids. Trimming took 1 base from V and 5 from J; bases not matched to a gene: 18. CDR3 nucleotide sequence: TGCGCCAGCAGCCAAGTGGCCCCTCTCCGACAGGGGATAATTTATGGCTACACCTTC. This translates into CASSQVAPLRQGIIYGYTF.

The CDR3 coding sequence is TGCGCCAGCAGCTTGGTGCTGTCAGATACGCAGTATTTT. This encodes CASSLVLSDTQYF. The chain uses TRBV5-1 and TRBJ2-3; no clear D. V lost 0 bases and J lost 4, with 6 bases in between. The CDR3 loop spans 13 amino acids. The germline CDR1 and CDR2 sequences are SGHRS and YFSETQ. The complete variable domain, with remaining parts taken from reference TRBV5-1 and TRBJ2-3, reads KAGVTQTPRYLIKTRGQQVTLSCSPISGHRSVSWYQQTPGQGLQFLFEYFSETQRNKGNFPGRFSGRQFSNSRSEMNVSTLELGDSALYLCASSLVLSDTQYFGPGTRLTVL.

The table lists this clone with a few counts. This chain connects TRBV9 to TRBJ2-1, with TRBD1 as a possible D gene (8 bases). The germline V and J ends were trimmed by 4 bases and 4 bases, with 18 bases remaining between them. This CDR3 comprises 16 residues. The V gene's germline CDR1 is SGDLS and CDR2 YYNGEE. As DNA, the CDR3 is TGTGCCAGCAGCAAAATTACAGGGGGGGCTTACAATGAGCAGTTCTTC. The encoded protein is CASSKITGGAYNEQFF.

A word on this clone: Possible read error: a much larger clone is one base away. This chain uses TRBV6-6 with TRBJ2-7; possibly TRBD1 or TRBD2 for D (5 bases each). The V end was cut by 6 bases, the J end by 2 bases, with 8 bases between. CDR1 MNHNY and CDR2 SVGAGI come from the germline V gene (reference sequence). The CDR3 has 12 residues. The CDR3 DNA follows: TGTGCCAGCAGCCCGGGACCCTACGAGCAGTACTTC. Amino acids: CASSPGPYEQYF.

This clone appeared a few times. The CDR3 sequence is CASSLQGLNTEAFF. The CDR3 nucleotides read TGTGCCAGCAGCCTACAGGGGCTGAACACTGAAGCTTTCTTT. The J gene is TRBJ1-1, the V gene TRBV11-1, with 7 bases matching TRBD1. The junction had 3 bases not matched to a gene; V was cut back by 5 bases and J by 0 bases. Germline V gives CDR1 SGHAT, CDR2 FQDESV (reference sequence). This CDR3 is built from 14 residues. Full variable domain (remainder filled in from reference TRBV11-1 and TRBJ1-1): EAEVAQSPRYKITEKSQAVAFWCDPISGHATLYWYRQILGQGPELLVQFQDESVVDDSQLPKDRFSAERLKGVDSTLKIQPAELGDSAMYLCASSLQGLNTEAFFGQGTRLTVV.

This chain joins TRBV5-1 and TRBJ2-3; 15 bases map to TRBD2. The germline V gene encodes CDR1 SGHRS and CDR2 YFSETQ. Trimming at V came to 2 bases and at J to 3 bases, leaving 7 bases not matched to a gene. The CDR3 extends over 18 amino acids. The CDR3 nucleotides read TGCGCCAGCAGCTTCGGACTAGCGGGGGGGCCCGGAACAGATACGCAGTATTTT. Translated, it gives CASSFGLAGGPGTDTQYF.

This clone was seen a few times. DNA of the CDR3: TGTGCCAGCAGCGTAGGACAGACCGGCACCCCTCTCACAGATACGCAGTATTTT. The encoded protein is CASSVGQTGTPLTDTQYF. The rearrangement links TRBV9 to TRBJ2-3, with a weak D call TRBD1 (5 bases). This CDR3 contains 18 residues. Germline CDR1 SGDLS, CDR2 YYNGEE. V lost 0 bases to trimming and J lost 2 bases, with 19 bases between them.

This clone occurred a few times. The chain uses TRBV6-5 and TRBJ2-7; 9 bases line up with TRBD1. V shed 6 bases and J 4 bases; nucleotides not matched to a gene: 10. This CDR3 spans 15 amino acids. CDR1 and CDR2 (germline): MNHEY, SVGAGI. The CDR3 is CASRANPGQGYEQYF. In nucleotides, the CDR3 is TGTGCCAGCAGAGCAAATCCGGGACAGGGTTACGAGCAGTACTTC.

This clone was counted many times. The gene calls are TRBV23-1 and TRBJ1-1; no firm D call. TRBV23-1 is an ORF, and what it does is uncertain. This CDR3 is built from 15 residues. V lost 1 base and J 4 bases, leaving 13 bases between the germline ends. DNA for the CDR3: TGCGCCAGCAGTCAATGGTCGGAGTGCGCCACTGAAGCTTTCTTT. This encodes CASSQWSECATEAFF.

A note on this clone: It may be a read error: a sequence one base away is much more abundant. The gene calls are TRBV25-1 and TRBJ1-1; D is perhaps TRBD1 (5 bases). CDR1 and CDR2 (germline): MGHDK, SYGVNS. The CDR3 loop spans 13 amino acids. V lost 2 bases and J lost 1, with 5 bases in between. This chain's CDR3 is CASSEQGNTEAFF. The CDR3 DNA is TGTGCCAGCAGTGAACAGGGGAACACTGAAGCTTTCTTT.

The chain uses TRBV27 and TRBJ1-3, with 7 bases matching TRBD1. This CDR3 contains 15 residues. The V gene end was trimmed by 6 bases and the J gene end by 1 base; junction bases not matched to a gene: 6. The germline V gene encodes CDR1 MNHEY and CDR2 SMNVEV (reference sequence). CDR3 amino acids: CASSRLGQSGNTIYF. Here the CDR3 DNA reads TGTGCCAGCAGCCGCCTGGGACAGTCTGGAAACACCATATATTTT.

The gene calls are TRBV4-2 and TRBJ2-3, with D perhaps matching TRBD2 (6 bases). The CDR3 runs 15 residues. V was shortened by 1 base and J by 4 bases, with 12 bases between the two germline ends. Germline V CDR1 and CDR2: LGHNA, YNFKEQ. Here the CDR3 DNA reads TGTGCCAGCAGCCAAGGAAGACTAGGGTCAGATACGCAGTATTTT. Translated, it gives CASSQGRLGSDTQYF.

This clone showed up just a few times. The rearrangement links TRBV25-1 to TRBJ2-1, with D perhaps matching TRBD2 (6 bases). Between the trimmed V and J ends, which lost 1 base and 0 bases, there was a span of 10 bases. The CDR3 extends over 16 amino acids. The V gene's germline CDR1 is MGHDK and CDR2 SYGVNS. This chain's CDR3 is CASSELGGNSYNEQFF. In DNA form, the CDR3 reads TGTGCCAGCAGTGAATTAGGAGGGAACTCCTACAATGAGCAGTTCTTC.